This T cell receptor beta chain was sequenced in a study of blood T cells in healthy people across ages (dated by TCRdb to 2014 to 2015). Study-level background: Template switching captured roughly one uniquely barcoded TCR beta cDNA molecule per two T cells in model experiments. The donors were divided into four age groups: young (average around 16 years), middle-aged (roughly 42), aged (about 56) and long-lived (more than 75). Using deep sequencing normalized with unique cDNA molecular identifiers, the study measured how TCR beta repertoire diversity changes with age. To avoid experimental bias, donors of different ages were distributed randomly across sequencing lanes. Using the same blood draw, the study looked at two additional independent replicas of 1 million unique cDNA reads for two donors, one aged 18 to 30 and the other aged 80 or older. General study outcomes and caveats: Since profiling was done on bulk unsorted PBMCs, naive and antigen-experienced compartments could not be conclusively compared. Compared with the aged group, more naive CD4+ T cells, fewer expanded clones and increased TCR diversity were shown by the long-lived group, suggesting age selection. The CMV infection status of donors was not known, potentially confounding age-related changes in expanded clonotypes. Estimates of total diversity based on one million sequenced T cells were considered lower bounds and underestimates. Observed TCR beta diversity per million T cells fell roughly linearly with age, and a significant reduction was already apparent by age about 38. The percentage of naive T cells measured by flow cytometry correlated strongly with observed TCR beta diversity.

The 35 to 40 donors, aged about 6 to 90 years, were systemically healthy Caucasian individuals from Russia. Each donor gave ten milliliters of peripheral blood, drawn into EDTA-treated Vacutainer tubes. Ficoll-Paque density-gradient centrifugation was used to isolate PBMCs, with at least 7 million per sample. Trizol reagent was used to extract total RNA from PBMCs, with at least 5 micrograms per sample. For every donor, flow cytometry on a PBMC aliquot measured the percentage of naive CD45RAhigh/CD27high T cells. The CDR3 starts with the cysteine, ends with the phenylalanine, and has 16 residues. CDR3 DNA is the only sequence kept; it has 48 bases, read in frame from the first base. Ends trimmed: V by 4 bases, J by 6 bases; bases unmatched to a gene: 11. The germline V gene supplies CDR1 MGHRA and CDR2 YSYEKL. The library relied on 5' RACE. Data came from an Illumina HiSeq 2500. A second 7 to 11 cycle PCR used a sample-barcoded 5' primer and a J-beta primer mix. A template-switch 5' adaptor carrying 12 random nucleotides introduced a unique molecular identifier onto each TCR beta cDNA molecule. Each sample yielded at least 3 million CDR3-containing paired-end reads. The Mint cDNA synthesis kit, primed by a TRBC-specific oligonucleotide, was used to synthesize first-strand cDNA from all RNA. After uracil-DNA glycosylase treatment, a first 18-cycle PCR used universal primers M1SS and BC2_uni_R on all cDNA. In the original analysis: For normalization, 1 million high-quality reads, each with a distinct molecular identifier, were randomly selected from each sample. Instead of being binned into consensus sequences, reads that shared molecular identifiers were thrown out. MiTCR, set to a Q25 quality threshold and the strictest error-elimination algorithm, was used for CDR3 identification, clonotype clustering and error correction. Lower-bound total TCR beta diversity was estimated with a nonparametric unseen species model using Euler transformation. TCRdb trimmed the raw reads at Q25, called clones with MiXCR and kept productive beta chains. Rows with a matching CDR3 protein are joined into one entry that keeps the most common DNA and genes. The V and J calls were determined by TCRdb, not by the authors. Recorded for this sample are roughly 1.6 million distinct CDR3 sequences; roughly 32% of them occurred a single time. Over 9% of the sample rests with the top ten.

With regard to this clonotype: Its antigen remains undetermined. Nothing much larger sits one base from this clone, and base qualities are not available.

The clonotype comes from a woman aged 25 to 39 in good health. The rearranged segments are TRBV4-1 and TRBJ1-1, with 10 bases aligning to TRBD1. Sample: blood. The DNA sequence follows: TGCGCCAGCAGCCTTCAACCCGGGACAGGGGTCGCTGAAGCTTTCTTT. It is translated as CASSLQPGTGVAEAFF.